The 21 T cell receptor beta chains presented below share a single source sample, sequenced in a study of neurological immune-mediated disorders. MiXCR was run by TCRdb on the 5' RACE reads, yielding one entry per CDR3 protein. The data show 70,000 or so distinct CDR3 sequences, with about 3% seen just once and 4.5% to 6.5% held by the top ten. The sample consisted of PBMCs. The receptors were gathered from a woman in her fifties or sixties with multiple sclerosis.

At least ten counts were recorded for this clonotype. The genes are TRBV14 and TRBJ2-5, with 7 bases aligning to TRBD2. The CDR3 has 14 residues. The junction had 4 bases not matched to a gene; V was cut back by 4 bases and J by 2 bases. Germline V gene lookup returns CDR1 SGHDN and CDR2 FVKESK. For the CDR3, the DNA is TGTGCCAGCAGCCGGGACTACTTACAAGAGACCCAGTACTTC. Residues: CASSRDYLQETQYF.

This clonotype was counted many times. The CDR3 DNA is TGTGCCAGCAGCTTGTTCTATAGGATCCAGGGACGGACAGATACGCAGTATTTT. Translating gives CASSLFYRIQGRTDTQYF. This sequence joins TRBV5-6 and TRBJ2-3; D could derive from TRBD1 or TRBD2 (5 bases each). The CDR3 length is 18 residues. The V gene's germline CDR1 is SGHDT and CDR2 YYEEEE. The V end lost 1 base, the J end lost 3 bases, and 21 bases lay between the germline ends.

This clonotype was found many times. V and J are TRBV7-9 and TRBJ2-1; a possible D gene is TRBD2 (7 bases). Germline V lookup: CDR1 SEHNR, CDR2 FQNEAQ (reference sequence). The germline V and J ends were trimmed by 1 base and 4 bases, with 11 bases remaining between them. The CDR3 runs to 15 residues. The CDR3 DNA is TGTGCCAGCAGCTTAGGGGGGGGCCGGTACAATGAGCAGTTCTTC. It translates to CASSLGGGRYNEQFF.

This clonotype was picked up many times. V and J are TRBV6-2 or TRBV6-3 and TRBJ2-1; D call uncertain. V was pared by 0 bases and J by 7 bases, with 10 bases between. Germline CDR1 and CDR2: MNHEY and SVGEGT. CDR3 length: 14 residues. The CDR3 sequence is CASSYSARGNEQFF. DNA for the CDR3: TGTGCCAGCAGTTACTCGGCACGAGGAAATGAGCAGTTCTTC.

This clonotype occurred many times. This chain uses TRBV7-2 with TRBJ1-5; D is uncertain. V was cut by 2 bases and J by 2 bases, with 10 bases left in between. The CDR3 is 15 residues long. Germline V gene lookup returns CDR1 SGHTA and CDR2 FQGNSA. CDR3 region: CASSLLPHRNQPQHF. CDR3 coding DNA: TGTGCCAGCAGCTTACTTCCGCACCGCAATCAGCCCCAGCATTTT.

This clonotype was found many times. This sequence joins TRBV6-2 or TRBV6-3 and TRBJ2-7; D is perhaps TRBD2 (5 bases). CDR1 and CDR2 from the germline V gene are MNHEY and SVGEGT. The CDR3 contains 13 residues. V shed 0 bases and J shed 6 bases, with 9 bases lying between them. This chain's CDR3 is CASSYSSSIEQYV. The CDR3 coding sequence is TGTGCCAGCAGTTACTCGTCTAGCATCGAGCAGTACGTC.

This clonotype has a count of ten or more. The V gene is TRBV5-1, the J gene TRBJ2-3, with no clear D. Trimming took off 0 bases at V and 0 bases at J, with 8 bases between the two ends. Germline V gives CDR1 SGHRS, CDR2 YFSETQ. This CDR3 comprises 15 residues. The CDR3 region has the DNA TGCGCCAGCAGCTTGGATTCTACTAGCACAGATACGCAGTATTTT. Translation: CASSLDSTSTDTQYF.

This clonotype was found many times. The rearrangement joins TRBV29-1 to TRBJ1-1; D gene uncertain. The V gene's germline CDR1 is SQVTM and CDR2 ANQGSEA. This CDR3 contains 13 residues. V was pared by 7 bases and J by 1 base, with 13 bases between. The CDR3 DNA follows: TGCAGCGCTCTGGACGGAAAGAACACTGAAGCTTTCTTT. Protein: CSALDGKNTEAFF.

This clonotype was picked up many times. The CDR3 sequence: CASSSYGQSNSPLHF. The CDR3 bases are TGTGCCAGCAGTTCATACGGACAGTCCAATTCACCCCTCCACTTT. The J gene is TRBJ1-6, the V gene TRBV28; D may be TRBD1 (6 bases). The CDR3 totals 15 residues. Trimming took 4 bases from V and 7 from J, leaving 14 bases between them. Germline assignment: CDR1 MDHEN and CDR2 SYDVKM. Full variable domain (remainder filled in from reference TRBV28 and TRBJ1-6): DVKVTQSSRYLVKRTGEKVFLECVQDMDHENMFWYRQDPGLGLRLIYFSYDVKMKEKGDIPEGYSVSREKKERFSLILESASTNQTSMYLCASSSYGQSNSPLHFGNGTRLTVT.

Of note for this clonotype: A much larger clone sits a single nucleotide away, making a read error possible. The J gene is TRBJ2-3, the V gene TRBV20-1; a possible D gene is TRBD1 (5 bases). V lost 7 bases and J lost 6, with 11 bases in between. Germline CDR1 and CDR2: DFQATT and SNEGSKA (reference sequence). This CDR3 is 11 amino acids long. CDR3 loop: CSVKYRDTQYF. The CDR3 coding sequence is TGCAGTGTCAAGTACAGGGATACGCAGTATTTT.

Many counts were recorded for this clonotype. The V call is TRBV4-3, the J call TRBJ2-3; D uncertain. Per germline, CDR1 LGHNA and CDR2 YSLEER. CDR3 length: 15 residues. V was clipped by 1 base and J by 3 bases, with 11 bases between them. The CDR3 loop is CASSQVSDGTDTQYF. The CDR3 nucleotides read TGCGCCAGCAGCCAAGTCTCTGATGGAACAGATACGCAGTATTTT.

This clonotype was found many times. The chain recombines TRBV5-1 with TRBJ2-1; the D is unclear. Per germline, CDR1 SGHRS and CDR2 YFSETQ. Trimming removed 0 bases from V and 0 bases from J, with 7 bases in between. The CDR3 sequence is 15 residues long. The CDR3 DNA sequence: TGCGCCAGCAGCTTGGCCGATAGCTCCTACAATGAGCAGTTCTTC. Its protein is CASSLADSSYNEQFF.

The V call is TRBV18, the J call TRBJ2-1, with 9 positions matching TRBD2. The V gene's germline CDR1 is KGHSH and CDR2 LQKENI. The V gene end was trimmed by 2 bases and the J gene end by 8 bases; junction bases not matched to a gene: 7. This CDR3 region has 15 residues. CDR3 nucleotide sequence: TGTGCCAGCTCACCATCGGGCGGGGGGGCCCATGAGCAGTTCTTC. Its translation: CASSPSGGGAHEQFF.

The table lists this clonotype with many counts. The chain couples TRBV13 to TRBJ2-3; D could derive from TRBD1 or TRBD2 (5 bases each). Trimming cost V 0 bases and J 8 bases, with 12 bases left between them. The CDR3 extends over 14 amino acids. Per the germline V gene, CDR1 is PRHDT and CDR2 is FYEKMQ (reference sequence). CDR3 bases: TGTGCCAGCAGCTTAGGACGGGACGGCGGTACGCAGTATTTT. This sequence encodes CASSLGRDGGTQYF.

This clonotype has at least ten counts. This chain joins TRBV5-1 and TRBJ1-2; D perhaps matches TRBD1 (6 bases). The V and J ends lost 4 bases and 7 bases respectively, with 20 bases between them. The CDR3 has 15 amino acids. Germline-derived CDR1 and CDR2 are SGHRS and YFSETQ. The CDR3 nucleotides read TGCGCCAGCAGCGCGGACGCCGGGGACAAGGGTGGCTACACCTTC. Encoded protein: CASSADAGDKGGYTF.

This clonotype came up many times. The gene calls are TRBV15 and TRBJ2-1; no definite D call. V gave up 2 bases and J gave up 6 bases, with 8 bases separating them. Germline lookup yields CDR1 LNHNV and CDR2 YYDKDF (reference sequence). The CDR3 contains 13 residues. CDR3 amino acids: CATSRFVINEQFF. The DNA for the CDR3 is TGTGCCACCAGCAGATTCGTTATCAATGAGCAGTTCTTC.

This clonotype was found many times. The chain joins TRBV20-1 to TRBJ1-6, with TRBD1 as a possible D gene (6 bases). CDR1 DFQATT and CDR2 SNEGSKA come from the germline V gene (reference sequence). Trimming stripped 0 bases from V and 10 bases from J, with 22 bases between. The CDR3 is 17 amino acids. Here the CDR3 DNA reads TGCAGTGCTAGAGATCCCCTGGGTCACAGGGAAAGATCACCCCTCCACTTT. Translation gives CSARDPLGHRERSPLHF.

The DNA for the CDR3 is TGTGCCACCAGTGGACTAGCGGGAGCCTACAATGAGCAGTTCTTC. Translating gives CATSGLAGAYNEQFF. The chain couples TRBV15 to TRBJ2-1; 13 nucleotides match TRBD2. The germline CDR1 and CDR2 sequences are LNHNV and YYDKDF (reference sequence). After removal of 6 bases from V and 2 bases from J, the junction contained 1 base not matched to a gene. There are 15 residues in the CDR3. The variable domain in full, completed from reference TRBV15 and TRBJ2-1, reads DAMVIQNPRYQVTQFGKPVTLSCSQTLNHNVMYWYQQKSSQAPKLLFHYYDKDFNNEADTPDNFQSRRPNTSFCFLDIRSPGLGDTAMYLCATSGLAGAYNEQFFGPGTRLTVL.

This clonotype was counted at least ten times. The chain couples TRBV28 to TRBJ2-3, with D tentatively TRBD1 (7 bases). The V and J ends lost 10 bases and 0 bases respectively, with 11 bases between them. Germline V gives CDR1 MDHEN, CDR2 SYDVKM. This CDR3 is built from 13 residues. CDR3 residues: CATQGGSTDTQYF. For the CDR3, the DNA is TGTGCCACTCAGGGGGGTAGCACAGATACGCAGTATTTT.

This clonotype was seen at least ten times. The CDR3 DNA is TGTGCCAGCAGCCAAGAGGAGCGGGGGGGCACCGGGGAGCTGTTTTTT. Translated, it gives CASSQEERGGTGELFF. The rearrangement links TRBV4-2 to TRBJ2-2; 10 nucleotides align to TRBD2. In germline, CDR1 is LGHNA, CDR2 YNFKEQ. This CDR3 spans 16 amino acids. With 0 bases clipped from V and 4 bases from J, the junction kept 2 bases outside the gene matches.

This clonotype occurred many times. The chain carries TRBV7-2 and TRBJ2-5; no clear D gene. CDR3 length: 11 amino acids. V lost 4 bases to trimming and J lost 7 bases, with 7 bases between them. CDR1 SGHTA and CDR2 FQGNSA come from the germline V gene. CDR3 coding DNA: TGTGCCAGCAGCTCCCTCGGGACCCAGTACTTC. Translated: CASSSLGTQYF. Complete variable domain (other parts from reference TRBV7-2 and TRBJ2-5): GAGVSQSPSNKVTEKGKDVELRCDPISGHTALYWYRQSLGQGLEFLIYFQGNSAPDKSGLPSDRFSAERTGGSVSTLTIQRTQQEDSAVYLCASSSLGTQYFGPGTRLLVL.